The entry below describes one TCR beta chain. This sample includes further DNA sequences coding for the same CDR3. These data belong to a study of blood T cell repertoires in COVID-19. Study details: Nucleic acid was either cDNA or gDNA, and it came from T cells, B-cell-depleted T cells, or PBMCs.

CDR3 size: 15 residues. V lost 1 base to trimming and J lost 0 bases, with 6 bases between them. CDR1 is MNHNS and CDR2 is SASEGT in the germline V gene. Sequencing used immunoSEQ multiplex PCR; TCRdb keeps in-frame clones, though not all of them. This repertoire shows 80,000 to 100,000 clones, 87% found once; its top ten account for around 4.5%. The sequenced material came from peripheral blood. The sequence derives from a man between 65 and 85 years old with acute or convalescent COVID-19. The chain uses TRBV6-1 and TRBJ2-2; D may be TRBD1 (5 bases). Written as DNA, the CDR3 is TGTGCCAGCAGTGAAGGGGGCACGAACACCGGGGAGCTGTTTTTT. It specifies CASSEGGTNTGELFF.